Listed here is a single T cell receptor beta chain. These data belong to a study of blood T cell repertoires in COVID-19. Looking at the study overall: Samples taken during acute and convalescent COVID-19 were collected in the United States, Italy and Spain.

Measured with immunoSEQ multiplex PCR; TCRdb has only the in-frame clones, and not every one. The sample yields about 240,000 clones, approximately 85% seen once. The V and J ends lost 3 bases and 1 base, in that order; junction bases with no gene match: 3. Germline lookup yields CDR1 SGHTA and CDR2 FQGNSA. There are 15 residues in the CDR3. This clonotype was obtained from a young woman with acute or convalescent COVID-19. Material: peripheral blood. The V call is TRBV7-2, the J call TRBJ2-1, with 7 bases matching TRBD2. CDR3 sequence reads: CASSFGGGSYNEQFF. CDR3 bases: TGTGCCAGCAGCTTCGGGGGAGGGTCCTACAATGAGCAGTTCTTC.